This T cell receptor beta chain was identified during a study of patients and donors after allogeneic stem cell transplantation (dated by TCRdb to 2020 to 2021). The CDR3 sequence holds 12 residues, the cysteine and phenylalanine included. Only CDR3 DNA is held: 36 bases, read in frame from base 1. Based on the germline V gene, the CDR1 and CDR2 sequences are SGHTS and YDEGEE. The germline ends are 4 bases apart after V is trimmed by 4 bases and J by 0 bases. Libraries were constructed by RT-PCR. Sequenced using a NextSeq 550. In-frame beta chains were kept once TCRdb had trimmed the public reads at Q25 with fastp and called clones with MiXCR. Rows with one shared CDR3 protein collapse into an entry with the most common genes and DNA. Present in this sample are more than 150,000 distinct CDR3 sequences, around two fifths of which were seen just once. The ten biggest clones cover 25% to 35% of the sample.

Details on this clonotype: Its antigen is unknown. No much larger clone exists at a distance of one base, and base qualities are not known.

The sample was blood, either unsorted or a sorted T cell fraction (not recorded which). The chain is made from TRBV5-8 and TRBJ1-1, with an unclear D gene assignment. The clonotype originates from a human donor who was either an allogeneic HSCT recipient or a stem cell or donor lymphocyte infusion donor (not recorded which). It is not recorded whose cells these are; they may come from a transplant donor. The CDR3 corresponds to CASSAMNTEAFF. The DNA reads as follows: TGTGCCAGCAGCGCCATGAACACTGAAGCTTTCTTT.